The clone carrying this TCR beta chain was found many times. The authors prepared the TCRbeta library with unique molecular identifiers. TCRdb re-called the PCR reads with MiXCR, one entry per CDR3 protein. The sample has 350,000 to 450,000 distinct CDR3 sequences, 10% to 15% seen once; the top ten hold over 3.5%. This entry is derived from a study of T-cell reconstitution after alpha-beta-depleted transplantation in children. V lost 0 bases, J lost 8 bases, and 4 bases lay in between. Germline assignment: CDR1 LGHNA and CDR2 YNFKEQ. The CDR3 covers 11 residues. This chain joins TRBV4-2 and TRBJ1-2; D is unclear. The source was PBMCs, collected from the stem cell graft. The sequence was collected from a human donor who donated a stem cell graft to a child with Fanconi anemia. The CDR3 bases are TGTGCCAGCAGCCAAGATCTCGGCTACACCTTC. Amino acid sequence: CASSQDLGYTF.